This T cell receptor beta chain was profiled in a study of PD-1 blockade in classical Hodgkin lymphoma. Broader study findings: Compared with healthy donors, newly diagnosed patients reportedly showed lower baseline TCR diversity. Later analyses included only patients treated at least 1 year post-ASCT. While CD8+ TCR diversity did not rise significantly by C4D1, CD4+ TCR diversity did.

After autologous stem cell transplantation all patients relapsed, and prior brentuximab vedotin exposure differed between cohorts. Produced via immunoSEQ multiplex PCR; TCRdb's table is partial and in-frame only. The data hold tens of thousands of clones, with roughly 86% observed a single time. V dropped 0 bases and J dropped 9; count of bases not matched to a gene: 8. The CDR3 covers 15 residues. CDR1 and CDR2 (germline): SGHDT, YYEEEE. To note about this clone: The antigen remains unidentified.

The chain is built from TRBV5-6 and TRBJ2-1; 8 positions match TRBD1. This receptor was identified in a human donor with classical Hodgkin lymphoma. The sample was peripheral blood mononuclear cells (PBMCs), taken at baseline. CDR3 loop: CASSLVDRGQGEQFF. CDR3 nucleotide sequence: TGTGCCAGCAGCTTGGTTGACAGGGGCCAGGGTGAGCAGTTCTTC.